This TCR beta chain was sequenced during a study of shared clonotypes between healthy human individuals. Assay: immunoSEQ multiplex PCR; the TCRdb copy retains only in-frame clones and omits some. Here the sample spans approximately 1.5 million clones, just under 99% being singletons. This clone has just one count. Its specificity is not known. The study drew its donors from healthy HIV-negative adults without recent acute infections or vaccinations. Subsets obtained from CD4+ cells comprised CD45RA+ naive and CD45RA-negative memory cells. From germline, CDR1 is SEHNR and CDR2 FQNEAQ (reference sequence). The V end was cut by 5 bases, the J end by 5 bases, with 19 bases between. The CDR3 sequence is 15 residues long. Points from the study as a whole: Generally, estimated richness proved larger in naive subsets than it did in memory subsets.

The sequenced sample was naive CD4+ T cells sorted from blood. Subset here: CD45RA+ positively selected. V and J are TRBV7-9 and TRBJ2-7; perhaps TRBD2 as D (5 bases). This TCR derives from a man aged 25 to 45 in good health. The CDR3 reads CASSQTWDIGDEQYF. The CDR3 region has the DNA TGTGCCAGCAGCCAAACCTGGGATATCGGGGACGAGCAGTACTTC.